This passage covers 8 T cell receptor beta chains from one sample sequenced in a study of low-dose radiotherapy and immunotherapy resistance in tumors. As for time point: before trial treatment. Primers targeting TRAV and TRBV primed first-strand cDNA, covering alpha and beta chains. It was with a constant-region primer and a V-primer adapter that TCRs were amplified over approximately 18 PCR cycles. A single record per CDR3 protein comes from TCRdb applying MiXCR to the reads. The sample holds about 82,000 distinct CDR3 sequences, approximately 20% seen once. The sample in question was PBMCs, obtained before treatment. These receptors were collected from a male donor with prostate cancer.

This clonotype was seen at least ten times. This chain links TRBV5-1 with TRBJ1-5; D might be TRBD1 (6 bases). Trimming cost V 4 bases and J 3 bases, with 14 bases left between them. The germline V gene encodes CDR1 SGHRS and CDR2 YFSETQ. The CDR3 contains 15 residues. The CDR3 DNA reads TGCGCCAGCAGCGTCGAAGGGGGGACCAATCAGCCCCAGCATTTT. Protein sequence: CASSVEGGTNQPQHF.

This clonotype showed up many times. The gene calls are TRBV14 and TRBJ1-1; 7 bases align to TRBD1. Germline CDR1 reads SGHDN; CDR2 reads FVKESK. This CDR3 has 15 residues. Trimming took 3 bases from V and 2 from J; bases not matched to a gene: 6. This chain's CDR3 is CASSQDRPDNTEAFF. The CDR3 nucleotides are TGTGCCAGCAGCCAGGACAGGCCAGACAACACTGAAGCTTTCTTT.

In its sample, this clonotype was seen many times. The V gene is TRBV15, the J gene TRBJ1-3; a possible D gene is TRBD1 (6 bases). CDR1 and CDR2 (germline): LNHNV, YYDKDF (reference sequence). Trimming cost V 0 bases and J 2 bases, with 8 bases left between them. The CDR3 loop spans 15 amino acids. This CDR3 is CATSRDPGAGNTIYF. DNA of the CDR3: TGTGCCACCAGCAGAGATCCAGGGGCTGGAAACACCATATATTTT. Full variable domain (missing parts from reference TRBV15 and TRBJ1-3): DAMVIQNPRYQVTQFGKPVTLSCSQTLNHNVMYWYQQKSSQAPKLLFHYYDKDFNNEADTPDNFQSRRPNTSFCFLDIRSPGLGDTAMYLCATSRDPGAGNTIYFGEGSWLTVV.

This clonotype was found many times. The CDR3 bases are TGCGCCAGCAGTACATACTCCGGGGCCAACGTCCTGACTTTC. It encodes CASSTYSGANVLTF. This sequence joins TRBV10-1 and TRBJ2-6; D gene ambiguous. The germline gives CDR1 WNHNN, CDR2 SYGVQD (reference sequence). There are 14 residues in the CDR3. Trimming stripped 5 bases from V and 4 bases from J, with 9 bases between.

This clonotype was recorded many times. The rearrangement joins TRBV7-2 to TRBJ1-2; TRBD1 agrees at 8 bases. The CDR3 contains 15 residues. V lost 5 bases and J lost 8; bases outside the gene matches: 13. The germline gives CDR1 SGHTA, CDR2 FQGNSA. CDR3 nucleotides: TGTGCCAGCAGCCCCCTATACTCCGGGACAGGAGGCTACACCTTC. It translates to CASSPLYSGTGGYTF.

Many counts were recorded for this clonotype. The chain combines TRBV20-1 with TRBJ2-3; D perhaps matches TRBD2 (7 bases). The V gene's germline CDR1 is DFQATT and CDR2 SNEGSKA (reference sequence). The V end was cut by 1 base, the J end by 4 bases, with 18 bases between. The CDR3 is made up of 16 amino acids. The CDR3 DNA reads as TGCAGTGCTAGAGGAGAGGGGGGGGGCAGTCCAGATACGCAGTATTTT. Its protein is CSARGEGGGSPDTQYF.

This clonotype was counted many times. The chain joins TRBV3-1 to TRBJ1-4, with no clear D. V dropped 10 bases and J dropped 0 bases, with 9 bases sitting between them. This CDR3 contains 13 residues. Germline V gene data show CDR1 as LGHDT and CDR2 as YNNKEL (reference sequence). The DNA for the CDR3 is TGTGCCACCACGGGTTCAACTAATGAAAAACTGTTTTTT. Translated, it gives CATTGSTNEKLFF. Combining the CDR3 with reference TRBV3-1 and TRBJ1-4 gives the whole variable domain DTAVSQTPKYLVTQMGNDKSIKCEQNLGHDTMYWYKQDSKKFLKIMFSYNNKELIINETVPNRFSPKSPDKAHLNLHINSLELGDSAVYFCATTGSTNEKLFFGSGTQLSVL.

The genes are TRBV5-1 and TRBJ2-4; tentatively, D is TRBD2 (6 bases). The CDR3 is 16 residues long. CDR1 SGHRS and CDR2 YFSETQ come from the germline V gene. The V end lost 4 bases, the J end lost 8 bases, and 22 bases lay between the germline ends. CDR3 residues: CASSKEPRGLGDIQYF. The CDR3 region has the DNA TGCGCCAGCAGCAAGGAACCTCGGGGGTTAGGAGACATTCAGTACTTC.